Ten or more counts support the clone carrying this T cell receptor beta chain. Its antigen is not known. Until they underwent thyroid surgery, no patient had received any treatment. The record originates from a study of metastatic and nonmetastatic thyroid tumors. As for the study in general: Repertoires were compared across blood and tumor or nodule tissue from malignant and benign thyroid patients. Study conclusions and caveats: The reported finding was significantly higher TCR beta diversity in malignant thyroid tumors relative to benign nodules, in blood and tumor.

Original processing notes: Researchers built a distant-metastasis classifier for papillary thyroid cancer that drew on CDR3 differences across clinicopathological groups. TCRdb reprocessed the PCR reads using MiXCR. In this record, the V and J calls reflect TCRdb's handling and not the investigators' own analysis. This table holds 22,000 or so clones, approximately 9.9% found once. The CDR3 is 16 amino acids. CDR1 and CDR2 (germline): DFQATT, SNEGSKA (reference sequence). V was clipped by 0 bases and J by 0 bases, with 12 bases between them. Sequenced input: blood. The chain recombines TRBV20-1 with TRBJ2-1; no clear D gene. The receptor comes from a female donor with papillary thyroid cancer or a benign thyroid nodule (not recorded which). Some clones in this sample may be carry-over from other donors' samples. CDR3 bases: TGCAGTGCTAGAGACCCGGATTCGAGCTCCTACAATGAGCAGTTCTTC. Residues: CSARDPDSSSYNEQFF.